The clone carrying this T cell receptor (beta chain) was seen a few times. The antigen remains unidentified. The CDR3 length is 11 residues. Germline lookup yields CDR1 SQVTM and CDR2 ANQGSEA. V was pared by 1 base and J by 6 bases, with 6 bases between. The data were obtained in a study of cytomegalovirus exposure and HLA in healthy donors. The study's findings and limits: More clonal expansion characterized HLA-associated TCR beta chains than equally common others in a later analysis. When the data were analyzed later, several of the most significant clusters appeared to be linked to common viral pathogens.

The PCR made use of 60 Vbeta and 13 Jbeta primers. Clones were sequenced by immunoSEQ multiplex PCR, and TCRdb holds only the in-frame ones, with some missing. The top ten hold approximately 1.4% of the sample, which has about 160,000 clones, 82% seen once. The origin of this receptor is a girl aged 10 to 17 in good health and CMV-seropositive. Sequenced sample: PBMCs. The chain couples TRBV29-1 to TRBJ1-2; D unresolved. CDR3 nucleotide sequence: TGCAGCGTTGAAGGGAGGGATGGCTACACCTTC. Amino acids: CSVEGRDGYTF.